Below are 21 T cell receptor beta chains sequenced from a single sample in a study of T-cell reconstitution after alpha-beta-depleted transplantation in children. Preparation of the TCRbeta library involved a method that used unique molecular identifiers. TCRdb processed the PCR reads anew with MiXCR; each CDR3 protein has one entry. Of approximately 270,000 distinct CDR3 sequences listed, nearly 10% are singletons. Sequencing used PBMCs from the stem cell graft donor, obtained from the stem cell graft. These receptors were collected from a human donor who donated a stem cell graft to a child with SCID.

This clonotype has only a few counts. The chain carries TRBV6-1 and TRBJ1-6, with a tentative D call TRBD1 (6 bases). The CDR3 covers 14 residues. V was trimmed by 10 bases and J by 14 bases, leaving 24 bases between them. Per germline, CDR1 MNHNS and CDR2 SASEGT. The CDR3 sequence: CATQGNGGIGALHF. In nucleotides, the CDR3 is TGTGCCACCCAGGGGAACGGGGGCATCGGAGCCCTCCACTTT.

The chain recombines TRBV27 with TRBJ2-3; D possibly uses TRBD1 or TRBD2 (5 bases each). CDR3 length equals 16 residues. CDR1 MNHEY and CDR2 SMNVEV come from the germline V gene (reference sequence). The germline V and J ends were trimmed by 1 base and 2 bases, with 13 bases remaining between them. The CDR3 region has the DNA TGTGCCAGCAGTTTATACAGGACTGGATACACAGATACGCAGTATTTT. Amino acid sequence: CASSLYRTGYTDTQYF.

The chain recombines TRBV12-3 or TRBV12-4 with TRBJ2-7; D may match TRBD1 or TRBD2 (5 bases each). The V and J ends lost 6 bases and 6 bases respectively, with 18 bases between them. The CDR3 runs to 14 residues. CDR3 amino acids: CASRGVIGFGEQYF. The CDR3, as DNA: TGTGCCAGCAGGGGGGTCATAGGGTTCGGCGAGCAGTACTTC.

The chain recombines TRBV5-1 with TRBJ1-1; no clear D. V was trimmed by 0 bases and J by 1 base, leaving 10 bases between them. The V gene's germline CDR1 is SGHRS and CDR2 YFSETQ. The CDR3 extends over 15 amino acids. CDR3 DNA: TGCGCCAGCAGCTTGGCAGGAGGTTCGAACACTGAAGCTTTCTTT. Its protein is CASSLAGGSNTEAFF.

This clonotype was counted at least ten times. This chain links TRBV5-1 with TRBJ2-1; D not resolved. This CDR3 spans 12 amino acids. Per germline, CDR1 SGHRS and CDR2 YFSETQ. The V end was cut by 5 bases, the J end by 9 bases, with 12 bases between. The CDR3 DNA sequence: TGCGCCAGCAGTCCCATGGGTCTTGAGCAGTTCTTC. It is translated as CASSPMGLEQFF.

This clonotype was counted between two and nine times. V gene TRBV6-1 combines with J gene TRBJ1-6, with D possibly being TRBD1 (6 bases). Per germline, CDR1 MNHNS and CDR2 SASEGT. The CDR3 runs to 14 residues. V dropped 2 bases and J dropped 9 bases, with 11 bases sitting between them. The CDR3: CASSETGSASPLHF. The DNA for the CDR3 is TGTGCCAGCAGTGAAACAGGGTCGGCTTCACCCCTCCACTTT.

The CDR3 DNA reads TGTGCCAGCAGGGTACCCACAGGGCCTGGGGCCAACGTCCTGACTTTC. Protein sequence: CASRVPTGPGANVLTF. The chain employs TRBV2 and TRBJ2-6; tentative D call: TRBD1 (6 bases). Between the trimmed V and J ends, which lost 6 bases and 2 bases, there was a span of 14 bases. CDR3 size: 16 residues. Germline V lookup: CDR1 SNHLY, CDR2 FYNNEI.

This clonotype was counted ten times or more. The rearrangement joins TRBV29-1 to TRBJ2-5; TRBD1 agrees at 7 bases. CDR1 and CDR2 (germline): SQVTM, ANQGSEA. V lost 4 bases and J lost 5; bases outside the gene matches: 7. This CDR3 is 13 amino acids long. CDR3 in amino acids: CSVGVQGKETQYF. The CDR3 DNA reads TGCAGCGTTGGGGTACAGGGGAAGGAGACCCAGTACTTC.

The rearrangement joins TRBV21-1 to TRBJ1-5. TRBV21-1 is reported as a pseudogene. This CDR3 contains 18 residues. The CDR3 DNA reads TGTGCCAGCAGCCCCGGACCGAAAGTACCGGATAGCAATCAGCCCCAGCATTTT. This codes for CASSPGPKVPDSNQPQHF.

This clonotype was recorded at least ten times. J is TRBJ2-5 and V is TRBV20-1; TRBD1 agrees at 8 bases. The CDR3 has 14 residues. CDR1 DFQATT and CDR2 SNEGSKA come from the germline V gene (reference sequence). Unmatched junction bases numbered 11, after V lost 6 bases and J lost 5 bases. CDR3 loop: CSAHFGQGGETQYF. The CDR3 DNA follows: TGCAGTGCCCATTTCGGACAGGGAGGCGAGACCCAGTACTTC.

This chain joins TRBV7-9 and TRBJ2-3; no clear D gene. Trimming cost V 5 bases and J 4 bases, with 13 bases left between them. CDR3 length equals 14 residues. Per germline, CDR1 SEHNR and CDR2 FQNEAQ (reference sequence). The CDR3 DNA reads TGTGCCAGCAGCCATTTAGGGTTTTCAGATACGCAGTATTTT. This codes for CASSHLGFSDTQYF.

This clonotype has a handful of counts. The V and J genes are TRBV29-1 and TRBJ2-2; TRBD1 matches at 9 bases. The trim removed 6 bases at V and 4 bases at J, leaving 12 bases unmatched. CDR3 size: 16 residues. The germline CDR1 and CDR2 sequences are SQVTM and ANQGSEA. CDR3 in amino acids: CSVLNRDRDPTGELFF. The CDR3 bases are TGCAGCGTACTGAACCGGGACAGGGACCCCACCGGGGAGCTGTTTTTT.

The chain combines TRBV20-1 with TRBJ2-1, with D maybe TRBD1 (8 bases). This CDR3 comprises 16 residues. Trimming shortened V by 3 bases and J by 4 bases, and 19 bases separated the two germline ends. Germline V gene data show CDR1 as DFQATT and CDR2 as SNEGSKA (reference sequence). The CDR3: CSASHRGGAGYNEQFF. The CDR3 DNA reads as TGCAGTGCTAGTCACAGGGGGGGGGCCGGTTACAATGAGCAGTTCTTC.

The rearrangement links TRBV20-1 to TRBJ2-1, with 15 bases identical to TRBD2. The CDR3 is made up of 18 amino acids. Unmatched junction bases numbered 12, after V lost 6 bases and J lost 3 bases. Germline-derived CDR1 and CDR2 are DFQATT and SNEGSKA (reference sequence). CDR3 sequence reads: CSAPNGLAGGPGYNEQFF. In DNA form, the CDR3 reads TGCAGTGCACCGAATGGACTAGCGGGGGGGCCGGGCTACAATGAGCAGTTCTTC.

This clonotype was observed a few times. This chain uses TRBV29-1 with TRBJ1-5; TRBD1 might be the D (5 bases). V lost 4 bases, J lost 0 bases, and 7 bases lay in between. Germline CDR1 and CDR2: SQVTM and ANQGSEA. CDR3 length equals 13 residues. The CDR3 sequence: CSVAGSSNQPQHF. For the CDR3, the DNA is TGCAGCGTTGCAGGGTCTAGCAATCAGCCCCAGCATTTT.

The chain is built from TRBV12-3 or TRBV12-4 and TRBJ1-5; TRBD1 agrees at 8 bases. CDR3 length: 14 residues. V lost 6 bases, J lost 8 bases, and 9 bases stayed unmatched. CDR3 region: CASSQTGAGEPQHF. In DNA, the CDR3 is TGTGCCAGCAGCCAGACAGGGGCGGGTGAGCCCCAGCATTTT.

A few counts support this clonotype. Here the CDR3 reads CASSELQGAQSRYNEQFF. In DNA, the CDR3 is TGTGCCAGCAGCGAACTACAGGGGGCGCAATCGAGATACAATGAGCAGTTCTTC. The chain employs TRBV9 and TRBJ2-1; TRBD1 matches at 9 bases. The V gene end was trimmed by 3 bases and the J gene end by 4 bases; junction bases not matched to a gene: 14. Germline values: CDR1 SGDLS, CDR2 YYNGEE. The CDR3 totals 18 residues.

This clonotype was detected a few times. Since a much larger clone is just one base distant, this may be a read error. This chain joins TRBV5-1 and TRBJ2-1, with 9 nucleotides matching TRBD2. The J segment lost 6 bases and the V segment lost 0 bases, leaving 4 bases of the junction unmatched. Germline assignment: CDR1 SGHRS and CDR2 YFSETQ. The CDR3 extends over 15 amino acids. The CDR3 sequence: CASSLGGGVANEQFF. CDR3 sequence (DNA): TGCGCCAGCAGCTTGGGCGGGGGGGTTGCCAATGAGCAGTTCTTC.

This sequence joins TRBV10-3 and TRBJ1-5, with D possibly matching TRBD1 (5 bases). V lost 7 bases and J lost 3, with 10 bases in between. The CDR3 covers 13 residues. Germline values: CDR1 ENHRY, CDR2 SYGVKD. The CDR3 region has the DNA TGTGCCATCACTTCGGGGGACAATCAGCCCCAGCATTTT. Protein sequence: CAITSGDNQPQHF.

The chain's CDR3 is CAIRDFSGYEQYF. The CDR3 DNA reads TGTGCCATCAGGGACTTCTCCGGCTACGAGCAGTACTTC. This chain connects TRBV10-3 to TRBJ2-7, with D possibly matching TRBD2 (5 bases). Deletions cut 6 bases from V and 3 bases from J, with 12 bases between. This CDR3 region has 13 residues. Germline CDR1 reads ENHRY; CDR2 reads SYGVKD.

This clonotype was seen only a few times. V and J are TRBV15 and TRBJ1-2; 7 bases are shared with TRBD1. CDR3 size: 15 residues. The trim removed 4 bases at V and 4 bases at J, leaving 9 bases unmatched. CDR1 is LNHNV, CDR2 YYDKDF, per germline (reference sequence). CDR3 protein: CATSKLSGTAYGYTF. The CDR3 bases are TGTGCCACCAGCAAACTTTCCGGGACAGCCTATGGCTACACCTTC. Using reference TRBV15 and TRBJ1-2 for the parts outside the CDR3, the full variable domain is DAMVIQNPRYQVTQFGKPVTLSCSQTLNHNVMYWYQQKSSQAPKLLFHYYDKDFNNEADTPDNFQSRRPNTSFCFLDIRSPGLGDTAMYLCATSKLSGTAYGYTFGSGTRLTVV.